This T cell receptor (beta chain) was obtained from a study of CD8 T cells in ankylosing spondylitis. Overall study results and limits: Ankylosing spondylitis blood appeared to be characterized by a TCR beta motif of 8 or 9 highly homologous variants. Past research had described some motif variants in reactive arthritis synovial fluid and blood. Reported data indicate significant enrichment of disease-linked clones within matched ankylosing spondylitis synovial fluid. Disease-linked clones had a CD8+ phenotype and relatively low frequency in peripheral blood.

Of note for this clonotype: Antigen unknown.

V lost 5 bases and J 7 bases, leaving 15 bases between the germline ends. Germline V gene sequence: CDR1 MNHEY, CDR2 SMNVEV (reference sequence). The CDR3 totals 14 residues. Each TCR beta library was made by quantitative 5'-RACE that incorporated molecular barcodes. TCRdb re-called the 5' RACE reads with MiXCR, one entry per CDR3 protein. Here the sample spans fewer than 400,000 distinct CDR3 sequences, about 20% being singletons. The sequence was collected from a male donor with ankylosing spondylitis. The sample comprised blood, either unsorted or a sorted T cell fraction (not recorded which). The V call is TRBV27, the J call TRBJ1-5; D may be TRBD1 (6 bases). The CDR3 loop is CASSTEQGWQPQHF. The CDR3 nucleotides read TGTGCCAGCAGTACCGAACAGGGATGGCAGCCCCAGCATTTT.